The clone carrying this T cell receptor (beta chain) was seen a handful of times. Its cognate antigen is unknown. Only one heparinised blood draw was taken per donor, and its volume averaged about 120 mL. Every sorted population was more than 98% pure. The data stem from a study of beta chain features in type 1 diabetes. Overall study: No age, gender or cell yield differences were seen between patients and healthy donors.

Broader study findings: Junctions at VDJ sites from type 1 diabetes patients had fewer insertions and more deletions. A moderate, significant TCRB CDR3 shortening appeared in type 1 diabetes across four CD4+ subsets.

Expressed TCRB transcripts were sequenced, since all the RNA that had been isolated was reverse transcribed. Measured with immunoSEQ multiplex PCR; TCRdb has only the in-frame clones, and not every one. The sample shows 600,000 or so clones, 11% to 15% of them seen only once. Input material: naive CD4+ T cells from blood. This TCR came from a man younger than 35 with type 1 diabetes.

The DNA of the CDR3 is TGTGCCAGCAGGCTTATTGGGAAGGGGGTGTCCTACGAGCAGTACTTC. Its protein product is CASRLIGKGVSYEQYF. The chain joins TRBV7-2 to TRBJ2-7, with D tentatively TRBD1 (6 bases). The CDR3 covers 16 residues. Trimming removed 6 bases at V and 1 base at J, with 19 bases between. Germline assignment: CDR1 SGHTA and CDR2 FQGNSA. The whole variable domain, filled in from reference TRBV7-2 and TRBJ2-7, reads GAGVSQSPSNKVTEKGKDVELRCDPISGHTALYWYRQSLGQGLEFLIYFQGNSAPDKSGLPSDRFSAERTGGSVSTLTIQRTQQEDSAVYLCASRLIGKGVSYEQYFGPGTRLTVT.